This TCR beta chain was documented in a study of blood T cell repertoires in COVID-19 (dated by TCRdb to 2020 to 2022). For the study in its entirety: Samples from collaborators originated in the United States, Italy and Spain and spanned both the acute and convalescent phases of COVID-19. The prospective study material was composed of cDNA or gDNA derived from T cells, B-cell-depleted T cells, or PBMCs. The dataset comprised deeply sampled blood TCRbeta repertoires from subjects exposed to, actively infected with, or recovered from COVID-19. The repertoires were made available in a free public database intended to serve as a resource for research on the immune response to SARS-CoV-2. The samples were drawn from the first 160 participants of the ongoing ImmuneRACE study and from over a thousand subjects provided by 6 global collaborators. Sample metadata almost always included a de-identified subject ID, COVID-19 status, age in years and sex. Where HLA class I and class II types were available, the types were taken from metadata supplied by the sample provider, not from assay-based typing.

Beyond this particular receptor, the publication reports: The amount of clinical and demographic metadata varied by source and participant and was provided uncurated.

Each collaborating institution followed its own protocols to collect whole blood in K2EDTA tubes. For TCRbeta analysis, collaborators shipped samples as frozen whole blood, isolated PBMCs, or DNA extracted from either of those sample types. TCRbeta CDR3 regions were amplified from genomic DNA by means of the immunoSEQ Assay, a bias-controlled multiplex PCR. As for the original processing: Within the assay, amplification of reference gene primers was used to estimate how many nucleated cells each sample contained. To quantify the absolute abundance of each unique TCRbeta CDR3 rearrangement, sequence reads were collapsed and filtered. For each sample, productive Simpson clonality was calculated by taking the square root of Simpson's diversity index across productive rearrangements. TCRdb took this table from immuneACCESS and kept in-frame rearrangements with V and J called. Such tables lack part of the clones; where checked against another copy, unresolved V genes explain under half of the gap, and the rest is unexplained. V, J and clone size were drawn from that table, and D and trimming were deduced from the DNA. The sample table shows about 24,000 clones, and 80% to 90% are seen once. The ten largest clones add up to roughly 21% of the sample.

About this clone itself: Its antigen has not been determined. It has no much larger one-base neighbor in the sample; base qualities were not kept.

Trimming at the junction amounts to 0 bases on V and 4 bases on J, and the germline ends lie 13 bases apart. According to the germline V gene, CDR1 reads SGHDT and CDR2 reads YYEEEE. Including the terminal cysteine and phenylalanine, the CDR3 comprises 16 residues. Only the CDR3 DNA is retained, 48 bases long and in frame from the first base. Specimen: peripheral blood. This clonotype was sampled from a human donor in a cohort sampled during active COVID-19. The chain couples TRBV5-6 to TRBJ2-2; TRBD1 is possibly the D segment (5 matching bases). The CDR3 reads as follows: CASSLVGYRTTGELFF. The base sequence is TGTGCCAGCAGCTTGGTAGGTTACAGGACCACCGGGGAGCTGTTTTTT.